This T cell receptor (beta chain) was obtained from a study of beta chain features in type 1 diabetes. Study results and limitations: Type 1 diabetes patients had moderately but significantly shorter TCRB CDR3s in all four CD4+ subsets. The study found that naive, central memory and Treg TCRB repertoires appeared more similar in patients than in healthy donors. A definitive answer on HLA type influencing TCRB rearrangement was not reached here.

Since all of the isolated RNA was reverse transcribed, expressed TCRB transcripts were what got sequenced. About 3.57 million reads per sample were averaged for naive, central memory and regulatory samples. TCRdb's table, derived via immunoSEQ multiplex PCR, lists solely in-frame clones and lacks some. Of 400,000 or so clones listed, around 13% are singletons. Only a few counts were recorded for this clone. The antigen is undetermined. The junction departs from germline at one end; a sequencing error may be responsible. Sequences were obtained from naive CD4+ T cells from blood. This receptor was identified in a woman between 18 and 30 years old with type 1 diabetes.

The CDR3 region is CASSSPSSALCF. Written as DNA, the CDR3 is TGCGCCAGCAGCAGCCCTAGTTCAGCTTTGTGCTTC. This rearrangement joins TRBV4-1 to TRBJ2-7; no firm D call. The germline CDR1 and CDR2 sequences are MGHRA and YSYEKL. The CDR3 is made up of 12 amino acids.